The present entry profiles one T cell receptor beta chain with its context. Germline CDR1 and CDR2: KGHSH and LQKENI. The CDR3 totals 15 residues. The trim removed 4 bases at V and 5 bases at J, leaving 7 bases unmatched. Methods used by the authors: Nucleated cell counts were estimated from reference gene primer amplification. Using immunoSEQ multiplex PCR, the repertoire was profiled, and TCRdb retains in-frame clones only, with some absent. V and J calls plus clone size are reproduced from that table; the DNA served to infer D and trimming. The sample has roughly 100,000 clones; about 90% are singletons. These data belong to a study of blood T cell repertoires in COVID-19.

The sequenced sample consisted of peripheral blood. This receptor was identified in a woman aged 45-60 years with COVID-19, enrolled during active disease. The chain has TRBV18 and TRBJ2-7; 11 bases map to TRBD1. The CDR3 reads CASSLGTGGTDEQYF. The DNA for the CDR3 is TGTGCCAGCTCACTAGGGACAGGGGGTACCGACGAGCAGTACTTC. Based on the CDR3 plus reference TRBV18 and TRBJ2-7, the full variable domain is NAGVMQNPRHLVRRRGQEARLRCSPMKGHSHVYWYRQLPEEGLKFMVYLQKENIIDESGMPKERFSAEFPKEGPSILRIQQVVRGDSAAYFCASSLGTGGTDEQYFGPGTRLTVT.